This T cell receptor (beta chain) was sequenced in a study of blood T cell repertoires in COVID-19. Within the 2 weeks before study entry, each person in the exposed group met a COVID-19 case. Losses at the gene ends were 6 bases for V and 5 bases for J; bases not matched to a gene: 6. CDR3 length: 14 residues. Germline V gene sequence: CDR1 WNHNN, CDR2 SYGVQD (reference sequence). Original methodology: Amplifying reference gene primers gave estimates of nucleated cell counts. TCRdb's table, derived via immunoSEQ multiplex PCR, lists solely in-frame clones and lacks some. V and J calls plus clone size are reproduced from that table; the DNA served to infer D and trimming. The table includes more than 300,000 clones, 90% to 95% detected once.

The chain joins TRBV10-1 to TRBJ1-1, with 10 nucleotides matching TRBD1. The specimen sequenced was PBMCs or T cells enriched from blood (not recorded which). The TCR sequence derives from a woman between 40 and 55 years old who had been exposed to COVID-19. The CDR3 DNA reads as TGCGCCAGCAGAGTAGACAGGGGGCGGACTGAAGCTTTCTTT. Residues: CASRVDRGRTEAFF.